The 26 T cell receptor beta chains reported below all come from one sample, sequenced in a study of T cell changes during pregnancy in multiple sclerosis. Sequencing was performed with immunoSEQ multiplex PCR; in TCRdb, only in-frame clones are kept and a portion is missing. The data contain 100,000 or so clones, about 91% of them seen just once; the ten biggest clones take up around 3.1%. Sequenced here: peripheral blood, sampled in the second trimester of pregnancy. The receptors were gathered from a female donor with multiple sclerosis, enrolled in a pregnancy study.

This rearrangement joins TRBV9 to TRBJ1-2; D is uncertain. CDR1 and CDR2 from the germline V gene are SGDLS and YYNGEE. V lost 2 bases and J 4 bases, leaving 12 bases between the germline ends. There are 14 residues in the CDR3. CDR3 sequence (DNA): TGTGCCAGCAGCGTTGGAGGACTGGGCTATGGCTACACCTTC. Translation gives CASSVGGLGYGYTF.

The V gene is TRBV5-1, the J gene TRBJ2-7; D is possibly TRBD2 (5 bases). The ends were cut back, 3 bases at V and 2 bases at J, with 18 bases in the middle. Germline V gives CDR1 SGHRS, CDR2 YFSETQ. This CDR3 contains 16 residues. The CDR3 sequence is CASSYEGLQATYEQYF. DNA of the CDR3: TGCGCCAGCAGCTATGAGGGCCTCCAAGCTACCTACGAGCAGTACTTC.

The CDR3 sequence is CASSIDPYGGGTDTQYF. CDR3 in DNA: TGTGCCAGTAGTATAGATCCTTACGGGGGGGGAACAGATACGCAGTATTTT. V and J are TRBV19 and TRBJ2-3; 8 bases are a match to TRBD2. Germline CDR1 and CDR2: LNHDA and SQIVND (reference sequence). V lost 0 bases and J lost 3; bases outside the gene matches: 8. The CDR3 runs to 17 residues.

The chain combines TRBV27 with TRBJ2-7, with TRBD1 identical over 9 bases. The CDR3 has 15 residues. Germline V gene sequence: CDR1 MNHEY, CDR2 SMNVEV (reference sequence). Unmatched junction bases numbered 10, after V lost 4 bases and J lost 6 bases. Here the CDR3 reads CASSSRGQGLSEQYF. Written as DNA, the CDR3 is TGTGCCAGCAGTTCACGTGGACAGGGGTTAAGCGAGCAGTACTTC.

The chain carries TRBV5-1 and TRBJ2-1, with TRBD2 identical over 13 bases. This CDR3 is 17 amino acids long. With V trimmed by 4 bases and J by 0 bases, 4 bases remained unmatched. Germline values: CDR1 SGHRS, CDR2 YFSETQ. The CDR3 region is CASSRTSGRFSYNEQFF. The CDR3 DNA reads TGCGCCAGCAGCCGGACTAGCGGGAGATTCTCCTACAATGAGCAGTTCTTC.

The V gene is TRBV30, the J gene TRBJ1-2; D possibly corresponds to TRBD1 (5 bases). The V gene's germline CDR1 is GTSNPN and CDR2 SVGIG (reference sequence). This CDR3 is 14 amino acids long. Between the trimmed V and J ends, which lost 1 base and 7 bases, there was a span of 16 bases. CDR3 coding DNA: TGTGCCTGGAGTGAGGAGGGGCGCGGGAGTGGCTACACCTTC. It codes for CAWSEEGRGSGYTF.

The rearrangement joins TRBV15 to TRBJ2-2, with 7 bases identical to TRBD1. J gave up 8 bases and V 1 base, and 7 bases lay outside the gene matches. The CDR3 covers 15 residues. Germline V lookup: CDR1 LNHNV, CDR2 YYDKDF (reference sequence). Here the CDR3 DNA reads TGTGCCACCAGCAGAGGATGGACAGGCGTGGGGGAGCTGTTTTTT. It codes for CATSRGWTGVGELFF.

A single count supports this clone. The chain recombines TRBV6-5 with TRBJ1-1, with TRBD1 identical over 8 bases. The V gene end was trimmed by 6 bases and the J gene end by 3 bases; junction bases not matched to a gene: 9. The germline V gene has CDR1 MNHEY and CDR2 SVGAGI. This CDR3 region has 15 residues. The CDR3, as DNA: TGTGCCAGCAGAGCCGGACAGGGCAGGCACACTGAAGCTTTCTTT. It is translated as CASRAGQGRHTEAFF.

This chain joins TRBV25-1 and TRBJ1-1; tentative D call: TRBD1 (5 bases). The CDR3 is 13 amino acids. Germline V CDR1 and CDR2: MGHDK, SYGVNS. Between the trimmed V and J ends, which lost 4 bases and 3 bases, there was a span of 9 bases. DNA of the CDR3: TGTGCCAGCAGTGCTACCAGGGACACTGAAGCTTTCTTT. It yields the protein CASSATRDTEAFF.

DNA of the CDR3: TGTGCCAGCAGCCCACGGACTAGAGTCCACAATGAGCAGTTCTTC. Amino acid sequence: CASSPRTRVHNEQFF. The chain joins TRBV9 to TRBJ2-1; 7 bases agree with TRBD2. The CDR3 sequence is 15 residues long. Germline assignment: CDR1 SGDLS and CDR2 YYNGEE. J was trimmed by 5 bases and V by 4 bases; bases with no gene match: 9.

This chain joins TRBV5-4 and TRBJ1-1; 10 bases fit TRBD1. The CDR3 extends over 14 amino acids. Germline V gene sequence: CDR1 SGHNT, CDR2 YYREEE (reference sequence). After removal of 4 bases from V and 3 bases from J, the junction contained 3 bases not matched to a gene. Here the CDR3 reads CASSRDRGHTEAFF. The CDR3 nucleotides are TGTGCCAGCAGCAGAGACAGGGGGCACACTGAAGCTTTCTTT.

The chain uses TRBV6-6 and TRBJ2-1, with TRBD2 matching 10 bases. Germline trimming cut 6 bases from V and 5 bases from J; bases unmatched to any gene: 1. Per germline, CDR1 MNHNY and CDR2 SVGAGI (reference sequence). The length of the CDR3 is 13 residues. The CDR3 region has the DNA TGTGCCAGCAGAGGGACTAGCGACAATGAGCAGTTCTTC. Residues: CASRGTSDNEQFF.

The chain has TRBV7-2 and TRBJ2-3, with 9 bases aligning to TRBD2. CDR1 and CDR2 (germline): SGHTA, FQGNSA. Trimming at V came to 5 bases and at J to 4 bases, leaving 10 bases not matched to a gene. This CDR3 spans 16 amino acids. The CDR3 region is CASSTKAGGGADTQYF. DNA of the CDR3: TGTGCCAGCAGCACCAAAGCGGGAGGCGGCGCAGATACGCAGTATTTT.

The CDR3 DNA follows: TGTGCCAGCCCGAGGGACTCTGGGGCCAACGTCCTGACTTTC. As protein: CASPRDSGANVLTF. This chain joins TRBV18 and TRBJ2-6, with D tentatively TRBD2 (5 bases). CDR1 KGHSH and CDR2 LQKENI come from the germline V gene. The CDR3 covers 14 residues. V gave up 8 bases and J gave up 0 bases, with 8 bases separating them.

V is TRBV27 and J is TRBJ2-2, with D tentatively TRBD2 (6 bases). The CDR3 contains 17 residues. Germline CDR1 reads MNHEY; CDR2 reads SMNVEV (reference sequence). Trimming took 4 bases from V and 0 from J, leaving 15 bases between them. CDR3 protein: CASSSGGFGTNTGELFF. The CDR3 DNA follows: TGTGCCAGCAGTTCAGGAGGGTTCGGTACGAACACCGGGGAGCTGTTTTTT.

The J gene is TRBJ2-2, the V gene TRBV19; D possibly corresponds to TRBD2 (6 bases). The CDR3 covers 16 residues. The V end lost 7 bases, the J end lost 0 bases, and 15 bases lay between the germline ends. Per germline, CDR1 LNHDA and CDR2 SQIVND (reference sequence). The CDR3 DNA sequence: TGTGCCAGTAACCTAGGGGCGGGAACGAACACCGGGGAGCTGTTTTTT. Translated: CASNLGAGTNTGELFF. The whole variable domain, filled in from reference TRBV19 and TRBJ2-2, reads DGGITQSPKYLFRKEGQNVTLSCEQNLNHDAMYWYRQDPGQGLRLIYYSQIVNDFQKGDIAEGYSVSREKKESFPLTVTSAQKNPTAFYLCASNLGAGTNTGELFFGEGSRLTVL.

The CDR3 bases are TGTGCCAGCAGTTACTCGATTGGGACAGTAAATGAGCAGTTCTTC. The encoded protein is CASSYSIGTVNEQFF. This chain connects TRBV6-6 to TRBJ2-1, with 7 bases identical to TRBD1. The V gene end was trimmed by 0 bases and the J gene end by 7 bases; junction bases not matched to a gene: 6. Per germline, CDR1 MNHNY and CDR2 SVGAGI (reference sequence). The CDR3 runs to 15 residues.

The rearrangement joins TRBV29-1 to TRBJ2-3; 10 nucleotides match TRBD2. The trim removed 3 bases at V and 7 bases at J, leaving 7 bases unmatched. The germline V gene encodes CDR1 SQVTM and CDR2 ANQGSEA. The CDR3 has 14 amino acids. The chain's CDR3 is CSVDVSSGRNTQYF. CDR3 DNA: TGCAGCGTTGATGTGTCTAGCGGGAGAAATACGCAGTATTTT.

The V gene is TRBV7-2, the J gene TRBJ2-7; D ambiguous. Between the trimmed V and J ends, which lost 1 base and 4 bases, there was a span of 8 bases. Germline assignment: CDR1 SGHTA and CDR2 FQGNSA. The CDR3 loop spans 13 amino acids. CDR3 bases: TGTGCCAGCAGCTTAGAGACACAGTACGAGCAGTACTTC. This translates into CASSLETQYEQYF.

The V call is TRBV19, the J call TRBJ2-7; a weak D match, TRBD1 (6 bases). Germline CDR1 is LNHDA and CDR2 is SQIVND (reference sequence). The V gene lost 6 bases and the J gene lost 3 bases, with 18 bases spanning the gap. The CDR3 loop spans 15 amino acids. Written as DNA, the CDR3 is TGTGCCAGTAGCATCTCGGGACATCTAGACTACGAGCAGTACTTC. Translating it yields CASSISGHLDYEQYF.

V usage is TRBV11-2 and J usage is TRBJ1-2; D might be TRBD1 (6 bases). V was pared by 1 base and J by 4 bases, with 13 bases between. This CDR3 has 15 residues. Per the germline V gene, CDR1 is SGHAT and CDR2 is FQNNGV. The CDR3 loop is CASSLARGLSYGYTF. DNA for the CDR3: TGTGCCAGCAGCTTAGCCAGGGGCTTGAGCTATGGCTACACCTTC.

This clone was picked up a small number of times. V is TRBV6-6 and J is TRBJ2-2; 8 bases are a match to TRBD2. The CDR3 length is 16 residues. V lost 4 bases and J lost 4; bases outside the gene matches: 8. CDR1 and CDR2 (germline): MNHNY, SVGAGI (reference sequence). This CDR3 is CASSSGSGISTGELFF. CDR3 DNA: TGTGCCAGCAGTTCAGGTAGCGGGATTAGCACCGGGGAGCTGTTTTTT.

This chain links TRBV27 with TRBJ1-5; D is ambiguous. V was trimmed by 8 bases and J by 4 bases, leaving 15 bases between them. Germline V gene sequence: CDR1 MNHEY, CDR2 SMNVEV (reference sequence). The length of the CDR3 is 14 residues. The CDR3 loop reads CASRGVLVNQPQHF. Written as DNA, the CDR3 is TGTGCCAGCCGCGGGGTCTTAGTAAATCAGCCCCAGCATTTT.

The J gene is TRBJ2-1, the V gene TRBV19, with D maybe TRBD2 (5 bases). Germline V CDR1 and CDR2: LNHDA, SQIVND (reference sequence). V was cut by 10 bases and J by 2 bases, with 15 bases left in between. The CDR3 consists of 14 residues. The CDR3 is CATQDWGTYNEQFF. CDR3 DNA: TGTGCCACCCAGGACTGGGGAACCTACAATGAGCAGTTCTTC. Drawing the rest from reference TRBV19 and TRBJ2-1, the complete variable domain is DGGITQSPKYLFRKEGQNVTLSCEQNLNHDAMYWYRQDPGQGLRLIYYSQIVNDFQKGDIAEGYSVSREKKESFPLTVTSAQKNPTAFYLCATQDWGTYNEQFFGPGTRLTVL.

The chain links TRBV28 to TRBJ2-7; 11 nucleotides line up with TRBD2. Per germline, CDR1 MDHEN and CDR2 SYDVKM. This CDR3 spans 14 amino acids. Germline trimming cut 5 bases from V and 7 bases from J; bases unmatched to any gene: 7. CDR3 bases: TGTGCCAGCAGTAAACTAGCGGGAGCGGATGAGCAGTACTTC. Its translation is CASSKLAGADEQYF.

The chain combines TRBV2 with TRBJ2-5, with D perhaps TRBD1 (6 bases). Trimming pared 1 base from V and 2 bases from J, leaving 11 bases between. The CDR3 contains 15 residues. CDR1 is SNHLY, CDR2 FYNNEI, per germline. CDR3 in DNA: TGTGCCAGCAGTGAAGAGGGGGAGCATCAAGAGACCCAGTACTTC. It yields the protein CASSEEGEHQETQYF.